The clone carrying this TCR beta chain has more than one count but fewer than ten. From germline, CDR1 is SGDLS and CDR2 YYNGEE. V was clipped by 4 bases and J by 1 base, with 15 bases between them. The CDR3 totals 16 residues. This entry comes from a study of T cells in Graves' hyperthyroidism and ophthalmopathy. The CDR3 regions of TCR beta were amplified from RNA transcripts. Using the HTBI primer set, a first-round RT-PCR was run on the TCR CDR3. Each CDR3 protein gets one entry after TCRdb re-called the multiplex PCR reads with MiXCR. Here the sample spans a few hundred thousand distinct CDR3 sequences, approximately 14% being singletons.

This TCR was sampled from a woman between 25 and 40 years old with Graves' hyperthyroidism. The V and J genes are TRBV9 and TRBJ1-3; weak D call: TRBD1 (6 bases). The sample was blood. CDR3 region: CASSPTTGTSGNTIYF. CDR3 nucleotide sequence: TGTGCCAGCAGCCCCACCACAGGGACATCTGGAAACACCATATATTTT.